A selection of T cell receptor beta chains follows, all from one sample in a study of blood T cell repertoires in COVID-19. Clones were sequenced by immunoSEQ multiplex PCR, and TCRdb holds only the in-frame ones, with some missing. Of fewer than 200,000 clones listed, 60% to 85% are singletons. The material sequenced was peripheral blood. These receptor sequences come from a woman between 45 and 60 years old with active or convalescent COVID-19. CDR3s include the opening cysteine and the closing phenylalanine or tryptophan. The D gene is left open where the match is weak. Expanded clones get a size class; other rows say once, few or many, or leave the size out.

d_call clone_size j_call v_call cdr3_nt cdr3_aa
- - TRBJ1-2 TRBV19 TGTGCCAGTAGTGTCACAGGGAACGACTATGGCTACACCTTC CASSVTGNDYGYTF
- - TRBJ1-1 TRBV4-2 TGTGCCAGCAGCCCATACAGGGACACTGAAGCTTTCTTT CASSPYRDTEAFF
- - TRBJ1-4 TRBV2 TGTGCCAGCAGTGAAGCTCGGACAGAGCTTATAGAAAAACTGTTTTTT CASSEARTELIEKLFF
- - TRBJ1-3 TRBV19 TGTGCCAGTAGTATGGACTCTCCCACTGGAAACACCATATATTTT CASSMDSPTGNTIYF
TRBD2 - TRBJ2-5 TRBV29-1 TGCAGCGCCCCGGCCGCCGGGAGGGCCAGAGAGACCCAGTACTTC CSAPAAGRARETQYF
- few TRBJ1-1 TRBV29-1 TGCAGCGTTGAGGAGAGGGGGGGCACTGAAGCTTTCTTT CSVEERGGTEAFF
TRBD1 - TRBJ1-6 TRBV7-9 TGTGCCAGCAGCTTAGTACAGGGGAATTCACCCCTCCACTTT CASSLVQGNSPLHF
TRBD1 few TRBJ2-5 TRBV7-8 TGTGCCAGCAGCTACCGGGACAGGGGGGAGGAGGCCCAGTACTTC CASSYRDRGEEAQYF
- - TRBJ2-1 TRBV11-1 TGTGCCAGCAACTCCAGGATTTCCTCCTACAATGAGCAGTTCTTC CASNSRISSYNEQFF
- - TRBJ1-1 TRBV10-3 TGTGCCTCCGATACCAACAGGGCGGGGGAAAACACTGAAGCTTTCTTT CASDTNRAGENTEAFF
- - TRBJ1-2 TRBV5-1 TGCGCCAGCAGTCGGTTAGGGGAGGGCTATGGCTACACCTTC CASSRLGEGYGYTF
- - TRBJ2-6 TRBV9 TGTGCCAGCAGCGTTGGCGAGGGCGGAGGGGCCAACGTCCTGACTTTC CASSVGEGGGANVLTF
- - TRBJ2-7 TRBV14 TGTGCCAGCAGCTGGCGGCCCAACTACGAGCAGTACTTC CASSWRPNYEQYF
TRBD1 - TRBJ1-2 TRBV24-1 TGTGCCACCAGTGACTCTTTGAACCCGGGACAGGGGGCCCCTAACTATGGCTACACCTTC CATSDSLNPGQGAPNYGYTF
TRBD1 - TRBJ1-2 TRBV6-5 TGTGCCAGCAGATTTGCTTGGGACAGTGGCTACACCTTC CASRFAWDSGYTF
TRBD1 - TRBJ2-1 TRBV20-1 TGCAGTGCTAGTTACAGGGGGCTGTCCTACAATGAGCAGTTCTTC CSASYRGLSYNEQFF
- - TRBJ1-1 TRBV29-1 TGCAGCGTTGACATTGATCCGCGGACTGAAGCTTTCTTT CSVDIDPRTEAFF
TRBD1 - TRBJ2-3 TRBV20-1 TGCAGTGCTAGTGGCTATAGGGGGCCCAGCACAGATACGCAGTATTTT CSASGYRGPSTDTQYF
- - TRBJ2-5 TRBV7-9 TGTGCCAGCAGCCCAACGGGAACGGGGGAGACCCAGTACTTC CASSPTGTGETQYF
- - TRBJ2-4 TRBV7-9 TGTGCCAGCAGCCCCCAGGGTGGGATGGCCAAAAACATTCAGTACTTC CASSPQGGMAKNIQYF
- - TRBJ1-2 TRBV29-1 TGCAGCGTTGATGGGCAGGGGAATGGCTACACCTTC CSVDGQGNGYTF
TRBD2 few TRBJ2-1 TRBV30 TGTGCCTGGAGTGGGACTAGCGGAGGGAGCTCCTACAATGAGCAGTTCTTC CAWSGTSGGSSYNEQFF
TRBD1 - TRBJ1-2 TRBV27 TGTGCCAGCAGTACCAGGGACAGCTATGGCTACACCTTC CASSTRDSYGYTF
- - TRBJ2-1 TRBV7-9 TGTGCCAGCAGCCGTCTTCGCGGGCGGACCAACAATGAGCAGTTCTTC CASSRLRGRTNNEQFF
- - TRBJ1-2 TRBV6-2/TRBV6-3 TGTGCCAGCAGTTACTCGTTTGGGGCCACCTTC CASSYSFGATF
TRBD1 few TRBJ2-1 TRBV2 TGTGCCAGCAGCGAGACCCGGACAGGGAATAATGAGCAGTTCTTC CASSETRTGNNEQFF
- - TRBJ2-7 TRBV6-6 TGTGCCAGCAGTTACCCACGGGACTCCGCCTACGAGCAGTACTTC CASSYPRDSAYEQYF
TRBD2 - TRBJ2-3 TRBV7-2 TGTGCCAGCAGCCCCCCTAGCGGGGGGAGTATAGATACGCAGTATTTT CASSPPSGGSIDTQYF